Given below is one TCR beta chain in context. Antigen specificity is unknown. This sample is drawn from a study of cytomegalovirus exposure and HLA in healthy donors. Overall study findings and caveats: Rarity held for most TCR sequences, but there were some public TCRs that occurred in many donors. Prior analysis indicated that the majority of TCR beta V segments exhibited productivity approximately 90% or approximately 30% of the time. A few CMV-associated chains were confirmed in vitro to be specific for CMV antigens. A later examination showed that TCR association rates differed by HLA locus, with DRB1 most and HLA-C fewest.

This CDR3 is built from 14 residues. V lost 3 bases, J lost 6 bases, and 14 bases lay in between. Germline CDR1 is MNHEY and CDR2 is SMNVEV (reference sequence). This PCR relied on a set of 60 Vbeta primers and 13 Jbeta primers. Data came from immunoSEQ multiplex PCR; TCRdb stores just in-frame clones and leaves some out. The table lists roughly 180,000 clones, approximately 81% of them singletons. V gene TRBV27 combines with J gene TRBJ1-2, with D possibly TRBD1 on 5 matching bases. This sequence was found in a female donor in good health and CMV-seronegative. Sequencing was carried out using PBMCs. The CDR3 DNA is TGTGCCAGCAGTTTTATCGGCGGAGGGGATGGCTACACCTTC. Protein product: CASSFIGGGDGYTF.